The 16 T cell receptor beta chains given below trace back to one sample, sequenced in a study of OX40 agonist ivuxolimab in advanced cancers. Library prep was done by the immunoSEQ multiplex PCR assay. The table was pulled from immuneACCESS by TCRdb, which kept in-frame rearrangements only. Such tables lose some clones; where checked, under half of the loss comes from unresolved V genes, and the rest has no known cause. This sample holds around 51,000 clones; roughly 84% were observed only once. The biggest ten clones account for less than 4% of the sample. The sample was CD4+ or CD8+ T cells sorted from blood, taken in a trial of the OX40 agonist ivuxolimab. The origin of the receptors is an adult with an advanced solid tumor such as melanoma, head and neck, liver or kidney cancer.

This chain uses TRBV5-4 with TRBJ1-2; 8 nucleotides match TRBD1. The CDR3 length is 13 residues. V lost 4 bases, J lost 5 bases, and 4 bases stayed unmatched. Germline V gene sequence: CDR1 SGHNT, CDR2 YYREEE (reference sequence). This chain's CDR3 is CASSLDRVYGYTF. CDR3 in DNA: TGTGCCAGCAGCCTGGACAGGGTTTATGGCTACACCTTC.

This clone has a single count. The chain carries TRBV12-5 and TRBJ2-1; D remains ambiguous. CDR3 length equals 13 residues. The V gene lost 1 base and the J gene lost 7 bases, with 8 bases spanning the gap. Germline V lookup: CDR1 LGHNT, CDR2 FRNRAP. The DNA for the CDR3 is TGTGCTAGTGGTTTGGCCCGGGCGAATGAGCAGTTCTTC. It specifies CASGLARANEQFF.

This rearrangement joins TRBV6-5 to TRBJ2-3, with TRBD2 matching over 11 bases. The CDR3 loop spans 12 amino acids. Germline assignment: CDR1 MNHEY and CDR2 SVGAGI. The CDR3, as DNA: TGTGTGACTAGCGGGGCGCCCCAGACGCAGTATTTT. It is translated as CVTSGAPQTQYF.

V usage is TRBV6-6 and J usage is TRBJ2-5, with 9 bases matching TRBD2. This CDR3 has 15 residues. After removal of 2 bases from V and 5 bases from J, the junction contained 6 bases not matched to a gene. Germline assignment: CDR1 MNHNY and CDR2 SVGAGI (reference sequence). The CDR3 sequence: CASSYAVAGEETQYF. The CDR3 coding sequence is TGTGCCAGCAGTTACGCGGTAGCGGGGGAGGAGACCCAGTACTTC.

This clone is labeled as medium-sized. The CDR3 reads CATSRVRQGGQPQHF. The DNA for the CDR3 is TGTGCCACCAGCAGAGTAAGGCAGGGGGGTCAGCCCCAGCATTTT. The genes are TRBV15 and TRBJ1-5; TRBD1 matches 7 bases. CDR3 length: 15 amino acids. CDR1 is LNHNV and CDR2 is YYDKDF in the germline V gene (reference sequence). The V and J ends lost 1 base and 6 bases, in that order; junction bases with no gene match: 6.

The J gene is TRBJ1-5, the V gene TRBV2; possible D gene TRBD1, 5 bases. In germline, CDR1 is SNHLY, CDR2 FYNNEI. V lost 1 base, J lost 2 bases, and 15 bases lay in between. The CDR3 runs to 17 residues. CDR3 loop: CASSEVRQQRGNQPQHF. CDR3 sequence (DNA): TGTGCCAGCAGTGAAGTGAGACAGCAAAGAGGCAATCAGCCCCAGCATTTT. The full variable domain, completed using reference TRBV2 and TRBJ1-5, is EPEVTQTPSHQVTQMGQEVILRCVPISNHLYFYWYRQILGQKVEFLVSFYNNEISEKSEIFDDQFSVERPDGSNFTLKIRSTKLEDSAMYFCASSEVRQQRGNQPQHFGDGTRLSIL.

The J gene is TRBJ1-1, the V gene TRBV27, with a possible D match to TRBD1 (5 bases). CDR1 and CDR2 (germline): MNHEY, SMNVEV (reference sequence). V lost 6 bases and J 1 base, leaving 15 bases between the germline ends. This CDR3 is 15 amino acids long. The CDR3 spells CASRSRGLWNTEAFF. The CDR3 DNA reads TGTGCCAGCAGATCTCGGGGGTTATGGAACACTGAAGCTTTCTTT.

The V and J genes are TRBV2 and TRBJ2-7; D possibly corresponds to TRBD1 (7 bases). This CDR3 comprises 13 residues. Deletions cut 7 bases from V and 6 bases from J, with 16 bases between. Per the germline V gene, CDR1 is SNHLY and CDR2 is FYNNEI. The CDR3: CASTEGGGGEQYF. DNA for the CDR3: TGTGCCAGCACCGAAGGAGGGGGCGGCGAGCAGTACTTC.

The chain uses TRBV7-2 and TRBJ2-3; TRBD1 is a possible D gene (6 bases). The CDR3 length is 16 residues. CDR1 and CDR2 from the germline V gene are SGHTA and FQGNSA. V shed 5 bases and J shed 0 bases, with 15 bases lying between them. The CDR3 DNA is TGTGCCAGCAGCCCCACCGGGACACGTAGCACAGATACGCAGTATTTT. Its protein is CASSPTGTRSTDTQYF.

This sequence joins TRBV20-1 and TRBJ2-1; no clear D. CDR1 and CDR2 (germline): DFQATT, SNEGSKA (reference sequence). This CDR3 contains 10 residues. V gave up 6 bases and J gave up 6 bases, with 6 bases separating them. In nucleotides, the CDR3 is TGCAGTGCCATAGGCAATGAGCAGTTCTTC. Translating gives CSAIGNEQFF.

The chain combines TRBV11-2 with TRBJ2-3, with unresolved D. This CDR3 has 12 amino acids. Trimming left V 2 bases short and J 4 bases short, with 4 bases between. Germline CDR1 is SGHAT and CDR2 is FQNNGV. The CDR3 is CASSLSPDTQYF. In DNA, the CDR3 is TGTGCCAGCAGCTTATCGCCAGATACGCAGTATTTT.

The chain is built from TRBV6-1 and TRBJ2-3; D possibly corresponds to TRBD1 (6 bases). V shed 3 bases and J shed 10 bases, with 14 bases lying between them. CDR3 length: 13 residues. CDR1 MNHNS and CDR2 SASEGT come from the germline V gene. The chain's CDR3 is CASSDSIRGSQYF. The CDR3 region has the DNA TGTGCCAGCAGTGACTCCATCAGGGGATCGCAGTATTTT.

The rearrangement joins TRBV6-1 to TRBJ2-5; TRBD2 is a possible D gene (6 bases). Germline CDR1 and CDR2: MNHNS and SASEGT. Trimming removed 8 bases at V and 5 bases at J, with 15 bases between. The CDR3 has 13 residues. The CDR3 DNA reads TGTGCCAGCTTTACGGGACTGGGGGAGACCCAGTACTTC. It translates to CASFTGLGETQYF.

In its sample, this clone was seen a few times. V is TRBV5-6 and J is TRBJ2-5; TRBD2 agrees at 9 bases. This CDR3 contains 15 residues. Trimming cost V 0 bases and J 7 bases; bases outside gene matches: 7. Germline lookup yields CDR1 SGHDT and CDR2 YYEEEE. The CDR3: CASSLAGTSPRTQYF. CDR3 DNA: TGTGCCAGCAGCTTGGCCGGGACTAGCCCCCGGACCCAGTACTTC.

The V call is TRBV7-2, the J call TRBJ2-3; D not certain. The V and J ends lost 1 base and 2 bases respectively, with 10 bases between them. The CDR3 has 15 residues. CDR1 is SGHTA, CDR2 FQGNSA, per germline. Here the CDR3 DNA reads TGTGCCAGCAGCTTAGTAAGGTCTACCACAGATACGCAGTATTTT. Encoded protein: CASSLVRSTTDTQYF.

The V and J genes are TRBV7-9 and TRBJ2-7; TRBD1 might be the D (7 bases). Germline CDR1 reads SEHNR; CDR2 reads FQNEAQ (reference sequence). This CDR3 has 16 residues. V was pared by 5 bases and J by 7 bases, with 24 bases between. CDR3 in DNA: TGTGCCAGCAGCCCATCCGGTGGAGGGGGCGCAGGGGAGCAGTACTTC. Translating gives CASSPSGGGGAGEQYF.